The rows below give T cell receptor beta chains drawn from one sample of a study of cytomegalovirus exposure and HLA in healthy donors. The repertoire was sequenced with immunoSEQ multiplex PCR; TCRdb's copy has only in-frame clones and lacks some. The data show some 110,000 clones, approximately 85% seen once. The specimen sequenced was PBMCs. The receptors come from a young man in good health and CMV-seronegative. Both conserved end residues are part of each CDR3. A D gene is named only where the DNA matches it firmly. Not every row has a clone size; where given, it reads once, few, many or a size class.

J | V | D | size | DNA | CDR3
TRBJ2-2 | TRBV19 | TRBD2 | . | TGTGCCAGTAGTATGTCTAGCGGGAGAGGGTCCGGGGAGCTGTTTTTT | CASSMSSGRGSGELFF
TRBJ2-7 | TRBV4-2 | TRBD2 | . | TGTGCCAGCAGCCAAGGGGCGGGGGACGATGACGAGCAGTACTTC | CASSQGAGDDDEQYF
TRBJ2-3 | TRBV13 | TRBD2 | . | TGTGCCAGCAGCCAGGGACTAGCGGGAGTTCCTTCGGCAGATACGCAGTATTTT | CASSQGLAGVPSADTQYF
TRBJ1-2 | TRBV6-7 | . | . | TGTGCCAGCAGTTACTTTCCAGTAACTAACTATGGCTACACCTTC | CASSYFPVTNYGYTF
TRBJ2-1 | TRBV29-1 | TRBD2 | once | TGCAGCGTTGCCCCCCAGCGGGGCTCCTACAATGAGCAGTTCTTC | CSVAPQRGSYNEQFF
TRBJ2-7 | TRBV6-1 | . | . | TGTGCCAGCAGTGAAGCGAAGCTACTACAGGGAAACTCCTACGAGCAGTACTTC | CASSEAKLLQGNSYEQYF
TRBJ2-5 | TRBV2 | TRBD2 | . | TGTGCCAGCAGTGAAGCGCTAGCGGGGGTGGGAGAGACCCAGTACTTC | CASSEALAGVGETQYF
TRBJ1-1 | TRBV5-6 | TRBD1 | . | TGTGCCAGCAGCTTAGACAGGGGAGTCCTGGACACTGAAGCTTTCTTT | CASSLDRGVLDTEAFF
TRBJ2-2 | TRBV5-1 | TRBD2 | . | TGCGCCAGCAGCTTGGCGGGGGGTACGAACACCGGGGAGCTGTTTTTT | CASSLAGGTNTGELFF
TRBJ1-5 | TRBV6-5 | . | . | TGTGCCAGCAGTGACAGATACAGGGTTCAGCCCCAGCATTTT | CASSDRYRVQPQHF
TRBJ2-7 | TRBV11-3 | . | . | TGTGCCAGCAGCTTAGCCCTCTCCTACGAGCAGTACTTC | CASSLALSYEQYF
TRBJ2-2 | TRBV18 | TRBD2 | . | TGTGCCAGCTCACCAACGGGACTAGCGTCGACCGGGGAGCTGTTTTTT | CASSPTGLASTGELFF
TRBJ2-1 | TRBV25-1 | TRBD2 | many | TGTGCCAGCGGTCCGGGAGCGGGAAGAAATGAGCAGTTCTTC | CASGPGAGRNEQFF
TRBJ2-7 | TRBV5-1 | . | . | TGCGCCAGCAGCTTGGCCAGACAGGACTCCTACGAGCAGTACTTC | CASSLARQDSYEQYF
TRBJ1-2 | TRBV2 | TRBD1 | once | TGTGCCAGCAGTGAAACGCGGACAGGGCGACCTATGGGTGGCTACACCTTC | CASSETRTGRPMGGYTF
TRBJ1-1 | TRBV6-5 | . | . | TGTGCCAGCAGTCGAGGTGGCACTGAAGCTTTCTTT | CASSRGGTEAFF
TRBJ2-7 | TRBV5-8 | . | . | TGTGCCAGCAGCTCAACCGACCGGACGGGGGAGCAGTACTTC | CASSSTDRTGEQYF
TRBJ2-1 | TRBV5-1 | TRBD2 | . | TGCGCCAGCAGCTTGGCCGGACTAGCCCATAATGAGCAGTTCTTC | CASSLAGLAHNEQFF
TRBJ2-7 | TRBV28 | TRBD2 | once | TGTGCCAGCAGTTCTGGACTAGCGGGAGCCCCTCTCTACGAGCAGTACTTC | CASSSGLAGAPLYEQYF
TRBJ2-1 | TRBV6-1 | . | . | TGTGCCAGCAGTGAAAGGGGGAGCGAGCAGTTCTTC | CASSERGSEQFF
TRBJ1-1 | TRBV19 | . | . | TGTGCCAGTAGTAATACAGAAGAGAACACTGAAGCTTTCTTT | CASSNTEENTEAFF
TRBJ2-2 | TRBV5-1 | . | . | TGCGCCAGCAGCTTGACTCAGGGCCACACCGGGGAGCTGTTTTTT | CASSLTQGHTGELFF
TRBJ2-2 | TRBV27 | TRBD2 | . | TGTGCCAGCAGCAGAGAACTAGCGGGAGGGGACACCGGGGAGCTGTTTTTT | CASSRELAGGDTGELFF
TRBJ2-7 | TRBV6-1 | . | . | TGTGCCAGCAGTGAGGACGGCAGGGACGAGCAGTACTTC | CASSEDGRDEQYF
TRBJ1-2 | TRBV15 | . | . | TGTGCCACCAGCAGGGAACAGGGTTCGGGCTACACCTTC | CATSREQGSGYTF
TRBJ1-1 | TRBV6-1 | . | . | TGTGCCAGCAGTGAAGCCCGAGCGTCGACTAGGGCGCAGGCTTTCTTT | CASSEARASTRAQAFF
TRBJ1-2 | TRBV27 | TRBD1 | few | TGTGCCAGTTCGAGGACGGACAGGGGGCCGGGCTACACCTTC | CASSRTDRGPGYTF